A selection of T cell receptor beta chains follows, all from one sample in a study of shared clonotypes between healthy human individuals. Clones were sequenced by immunoSEQ multiplex PCR, and TCRdb holds only the in-frame ones, with some missing. The repertoire holds more than 2 million clones, roughly 94% seen once, with 0.13% in the top ten. The sequenced sample consisted of naive CD4+ T cells sorted from blood. The source of these receptors is a man aged 18 to 35 in good health. Both conserved end residues are part of each CDR3. A D gene is named only where the DNA matches it firmly. Expanded clones get a size class; other rows say once, few or many, or leave the size out.

>TRBD2|NA|TRBJ2-3|TRBV7-2
CASSSPGTSGTDTQYF
TGTGCCAGCAGCTCCCCCGGGACTAGCGGTACAGATACGCAGTATTTT
>NA|NA|TRBJ2-1|TRBV5-1
CASSLAGAGSYNEQFF
TGCGCCAGCAGCTTGGCGGGGGCCGGGTCCTACAATGAGCAGTTCTTC
>NA|NA|TRBJ1-2|TRBV27
CASSLMGGQHYGYTF
TGTGCCAGCAGTTTAATGGGCGGGCAGCACTATGGCTACACCTTC
>NA|NA|TRBJ2-5|TRBV29-1
CSVGSGYQETQYF
TGCAGCGTAGGATCGGGATATCAAGAGACCCAGTACTTC
>NA|NA|TRBJ1-2|TRBV27
CASSTGTTNYGYTF
TGTGCCAGCAGTACGGGGACAACTAACTATGGCTACACCTTC
>TRBD2|NA|TRBJ2-3|TRBV27
CASRRLAANTDTQYF
TGTGCCAGCAGGAGACTAGCGGCTAACACAGATACGCAGTATTTT
>NA|once|TRBJ2-2|TRBV7-7
CASSLGPIQLHTGELFF
TGTGCTAGCAGCTTAGGCCCGATCCAGTTGCACACCGGGGAGCTGTTTTTT
>NA|NA|TRBJ1-1|TRBV28
CASTPGHLNTEAFF
TGTGCCAGCACACCGGGACACTTGAACACTGAAGCTTTCTTT
>NA|NA|TRBJ1-1|TRBV9
CASSAYRDRTEAFF
TGTGCCAGCAGCGCGTACAGGGATCGCACTGAAGCTTTCTTT
>NA|NA|TRBJ2-7|TRBV10-3
CAISEFGQVTGEQYF
TGTGCCATCAGTGAGTTTGGCCAGGTAACCGGCGAGCAGTACTTC
>NA|once|TRBJ2-7|TRBV27
CASSLSQGPYEQYF
TGTGCCAGCAGTTTATCGCAGGGACCCTACGAGCAGTACTTC
>NA|NA|TRBJ1-1|TRBV6-1
CASSEVRGKAEAFF
TGTGCCAGCAGTGAAGTAAGGGGGAAGGCTGAAGCTTTCTTT
>NA|NA|TRBJ1-1|TRBV10-3
CAISFRAGNTEAFF
TGTGCCATCAGTTTCAGGGCAGGGAACACTGAAGCTTTCTTT
>NA|NA|TRBJ1-1|TRBV18
CASSPERWGGNTEAFF
TGTGCCAGCTCACCGGAGCGCTGGGGGGGGAACACTGAAGCTTTCTTT
>NA|once|TRBJ1-1|TRBV21-1
CASSKPGEAFF
TGTGCCAGCAGCAAGCCAGGGGAAGCTTTCTTT
>NA|NA|TRBJ1-5|TRBV10-2
CASSESTVSQPQHF
TGCGCCAGCAGTGAGTCGACAGTTTCCCAGCCCCAGCATTTT
>NA|NA|TRBJ2-2|TRBV6-5
CASRGWTGELFF
TGTGCCAGCAGGGGGTGGACCGGGGAGCTGTTTTTT
>NA|NA|TRBJ2-1|TRBV7-3
CASSSKAGGRYNEQFF
TGTGCCAGCAGCTCCAAGGCCGGGGGCCGATACAATGAGCAGTTCTTC
>NA|NA|TRBJ1-2|TRBV18
CASSPTVELGYTF
TGTGCCAGCTCACCAACGGTGGAGCTTGGCTACACCTTC
>NA|NA|TRBJ1-4|TRBV10-1
CASSESIGGKLFF
TGCGCCAGCAGTGAGTCGATAGGTGGAAAACTGTTTTTT
>NA|NA|TRBJ2-7|TRBV27
CASSQSELYPYEQYF
TGTGCCAGCAGTCAGAGCGAACTTTACCCCTACGAGCAGTACTTC
>NA|NA|TRBJ1-1|TRBV5-1
CASSPGPNTEAFF
TGCGCCAGCAGCCCGGGCCCGAACACTGAAGCTTTCTTT
>NA|NA|TRBJ1-5|TRBV28
CAGRLQGSNQPQHF
TGTGCCGGACGACTACAGGGTAGCAATCAGCCCCAGCATTTT
>NA|NA|TRBJ2-1|TRBV29-1
CSVDSGAYQQFF
TGCAGCGTTGATTCGGGAGCATATCAGCAGTTCTTC
>TRBD2|NA|TRBJ2-3|TRBV5-3
CARSPGLAGGFSTDTQYF
TGTGCCAGAAGCCCTGGACTAGCGGGGGGATTTAGCACAGATACGCAGTATTTT
>NA|NA|TRBJ1-1|TRBV7-2
CASSLKRGYAEAFF
TGTGCCAGCAGCTTAAAAAGGGGGTATGCTGAAGCTTTCTTT
>TRBD1|NA|TRBJ2-7|TRBV6-5
CASGQGTSYEQYF
TGTGCCAGCGGACAGGGGACCTCCTACGAGCAGTACTTC
>TRBD1|NA|TRBJ2-5|TRBV11-1
CASNRGLETQYF
TGTGCCAGCAACAGGGGTTTAGAGACCCAGTACTTC
>NA|NA|TRBJ2-3|TRBV7-3
CASSFPGHSTDTQYF
TGTGCCAGCAGCTTTCCGGGACACTCCACAGATACGCAGTATTTT
>TRBD2|NA|TRBJ2-5|TRBV28
CASSSGLAGRETQYF
TGTGCCAGCAGTTCGGGACTAGCGGGGAGGGAGACCCAGTACTTC
>TRBD1|NA|TRBJ2-7|TRBV5-1
CASSWDGQGRNYEQYF
TGCGCCAGCAGCTGGGACGGACAGGGAAGGAACTACGAGCAGTACTTC
>NA|once|TRBJ1-1|TRBV5-1
CASSFTGPSGTEAFF
TGCGCCAGCAGCTTTACAGGACCTTCGGGCACTGAAGCTTTCTTT
>NA|NA|TRBJ1-4|TRBV6-1
CASKRGTIGEKLFF
TGTGCCAGCAAGAGGGGGACGATAGGTGAAAAACTGTTTTTT
>NA|NA|TRBJ1-1|TRBV7-2
CASSPRRVNTEAFF
TGTGCCAGCAGCCCCCGCCGGGTGAACACTGAAGCTTTCTTT
>NA|NA|TRBJ2-3|TRBV2
CASSWARLADTQYF
TGTGCCAGCAGTTGGGCCAGGCTGGCGGATACGCAGTATTTT
>NA|once|TRBJ1-1|TRBV5-1
CASRITSDLNTEAFF
TGCGCCAGCAGAATTACCTCGGACTTGAACACTGAAGCTTTCTTT
>NA|once|TRBJ1-2|TRBV29-1
CSVEVFRGTYGYTF
TGCAGCGTTGAAGTCTTCAGGGGAACTTATGGCTACACCTTC
>NA|NA|TRBJ2-3|TRBV11-3
CASSSPQGSTDTQYF
TGTGCCAGCAGCTCCCCCCAGGGGAGCACAGATACGCAGTATTTT
>NA|NA|TRBJ1-6|TRBV29-1
CSVEDLRTAYLDSPLHF
TGCAGCGTTGAAGATCTTCGGACAGCCTATTTGGATTCACCCCTCCACTTT
>TRBD1|NA|TRBJ1-4|TRBV5-5
CASRRSPGQGSEKLFF
TGTGCCAGCAGACGAAGCCCTGGACAGGGCAGTGAAAAACTGTTTTTT
>NA|NA|TRBJ1-1|TRBV18
CASSPLRDTEAFF
TGTGCCAGCTCACCACTTAGAGACACTGAAGCTTTCTTT
>TRBD2|NA|TRBJ2-5|TRBV5-1
CASSGTSVQETQYF
TGCGCCAGCAGCGGAACTAGCGTCCAAGAGACCCAGTACTTC
>NA|NA|TRBJ2-7|TRBV6-5
CASSRDSYEQYF
TGTGCCAGCAGCAGAGATAGTTACGAGCAGTACTTC
>NA|NA|TRBJ1-4|TRBV7-6
CASSLAGVPNEKLFF
TGTGCCAGCAGCTTAGCAGGGGTCCCTAATGAAAAACTGTTTTTT
>NA|NA|TRBJ2-3|TRBV5-1
CASSEYSTDTQYF
TGCGCCAGCAGCGAATACTCCACAGATACGCAGTATTTT
>NA|NA|TRBJ1-1|TRBV5-1
CASSLSLGLTTEAFF
TGCGCCAGCAGCTTGAGTCTAGGGTTAACGACTGAAGCTTTCTTT
>NA|NA|TRBJ2-7|TRBV27
CASSLPGSATYEQYF
TGTGCCAGCAGTTTACCCGGGAGTGCGACCTACGAGCAGTACTTC
>TRBD1|few|TRBJ2-7|TRBV10-3
CAIRETGNSYEQYF
TGTGCCATCAGGGAGACAGGGAACAGCTACGAGCAGTACTTC
>NA|NA|TRBJ1-3|TRBV7-9
CASSSPTGSDGGNTIYF
TGTGCCAGCAGCTCGCCAACAGGGTCCGATGGTGGAAACACCATATATTTT
>NA|NA|TRBJ1-3|TRBV28
CATLDSGNTIYF
TGTGCCACCTTAGACTCTGGAAACACCATATATTTT
>TRBD1|NA|TRBJ1-4|TRBV6-1
CASSEGDREGEKLFF
TGTGCCAGCAGTGAAGGCGACAGGGAGGGTGAAAAACTGTTTTTT
>NA|NA|TRBJ1-4|TRBV5-5
CASSLSRGSTNEKLFF
TGTGCCAGCAGCCTGTCGAGGGGGTCAACTAATGAAAAACTGTTTTTT
>NA|NA|TRBJ1-5|TRBV4-1
CASDAPGVNQPQHF
TGCGCCAGCGACGCTCCAGGGGTAAATCAGCCCCAGCATTTT
>NA|many|TRBJ1-2|TRBV28
CASTPSGGYGYTF
TGTGCCAGCACCCCTTCGGGAGGGTATGGCTACACCTTC
>TRBD2|once|TRBJ2-1|TRBV5-6
CASSLAGLAGGRMKSEQFF
TGTGCCAGCAGCTTGGCCGGGCTAGCGGGGGGTCGAATGAAGAGTGAGCAGTTCTTC
>TRBD2|NA|TRBJ2-4|TRBV18
CASSPGTSGGLGIQYF
TGTGCCAGCTCACCCGGGACTAGCGGGGGATTGGGCATTCAGTACTTC
>NA|NA|TRBJ2-7|TRBV30
CAWRDRDLGSYEQYF
TGTGCCTGGAGGGACCGGGACTTGGGATCCTACGAGCAGTACTTC